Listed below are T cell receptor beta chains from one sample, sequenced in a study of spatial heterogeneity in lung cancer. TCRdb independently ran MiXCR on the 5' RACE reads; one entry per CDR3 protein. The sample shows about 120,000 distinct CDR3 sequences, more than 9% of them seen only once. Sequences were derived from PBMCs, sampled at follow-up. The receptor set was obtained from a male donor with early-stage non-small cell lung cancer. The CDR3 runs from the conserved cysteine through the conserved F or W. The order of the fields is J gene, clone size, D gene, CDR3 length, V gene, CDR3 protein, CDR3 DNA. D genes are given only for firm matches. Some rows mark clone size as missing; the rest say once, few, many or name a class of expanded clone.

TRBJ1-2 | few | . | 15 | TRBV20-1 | CSARDMADWAYGYTF | TGCAGTGCTAGAGATATGGCAGATTGGGCATATGGCTACACCTTC
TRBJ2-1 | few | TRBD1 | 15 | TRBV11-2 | CASSSLGTARNEQFF | TGTGCCAGCAGCTCCTTGGGGACAGCACGCAATGAGCAGTTCTTC
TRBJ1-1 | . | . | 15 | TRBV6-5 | CASSRRGLGNTEAFF | TGTGCCAGCAGTAGACGTGGTCTGGGGAACACTGAAGCTTTCTTT
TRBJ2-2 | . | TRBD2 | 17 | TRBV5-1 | CASSPLAGASNTGELFF | TGCGCCAGCAGCCCTCTAGCGGGGGCCTCGAACACCGGGGAGCTGTTTTTT
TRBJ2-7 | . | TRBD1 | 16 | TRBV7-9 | CASSSGSGQGAYEQYF | TGTGCCAGCAGTTCGGGGAGCGGACAGGGGGCGTACGAGCAGTACTTC
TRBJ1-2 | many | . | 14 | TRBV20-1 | CSARDLTGRNGYTF | TGCAGTGCTAGAGATCTAACAGGGAGGAACGGCTACACCTTC
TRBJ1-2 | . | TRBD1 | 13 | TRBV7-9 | CASSPDRGNGYTF | TGTGCCAGCAGCCCCGACAGGGGAAATGGCTACACCTTC
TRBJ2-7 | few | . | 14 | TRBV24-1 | CATSVFSDSYEQYF | TGTGCCACCAGTGTTTTCAGCGATTCTTACGAGCAGTACTTC
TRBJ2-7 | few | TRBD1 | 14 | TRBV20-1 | CSAREGQGAHEQYF | TGCAGTGCTAGGGAGGGACAGGGGGCCCACGAGCAGTACTTC
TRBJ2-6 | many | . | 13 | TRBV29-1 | CSVQGSGANVLTF | TGCAGCGTTCAGGGTTCTGGGGCCAACGTCCTGACTTTC
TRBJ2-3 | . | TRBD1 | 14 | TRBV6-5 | CASIATGSTDTQYF | TGTGCCAGCATCGCGACAGGGAGCACAGATACGCAGTATTTT
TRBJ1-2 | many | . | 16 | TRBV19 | CASSRYMDGTNYGYTF | TGTGCCAGTAGTAGATATATGGACGGGACTAACTATGGCTACACCTTC
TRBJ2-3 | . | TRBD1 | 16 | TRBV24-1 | CATSDPGQGASDTQYF | TGTGCCACCAGTGATCCCGGACAGGGGGCATCAGATACGCAGTATTTT
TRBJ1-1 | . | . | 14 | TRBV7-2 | CASSGWLLNTEAFF | TGTGCCAGCAGCGGCTGGTTACTGAACACTGAAGCTTTCTTT
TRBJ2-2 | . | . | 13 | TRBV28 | CASSLYTTGELFF | TGTGCCAGCAGTTTGTACACCACCGGGGAGCTGTTTTTT
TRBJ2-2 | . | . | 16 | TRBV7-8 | CASSLLAGGNTGELFF | TGTGCCAGCAGCTTACTGGCAGGCGGCAACACCGGGGAGCTGTTTTTT
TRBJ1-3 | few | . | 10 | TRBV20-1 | CSAVGNTIYF | TGCAGTGCTGTTGGAAACACCATATATTTT
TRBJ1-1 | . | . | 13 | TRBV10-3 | CAISDKLNTEAFF | TGTGCCATCAGCGACAAACTGAACACTGAAGCTTTCTTT
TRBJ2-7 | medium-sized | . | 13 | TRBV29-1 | CSVEGSGAAEQYF | TGCAGCGTTGAAGGTTCAGGGGCAGCCGAGCAGTACTTC
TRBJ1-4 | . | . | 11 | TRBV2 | CASQRGEKLFF | TGTGCCAGTCAAAGAGGTGAAAAACTGTTTTTT
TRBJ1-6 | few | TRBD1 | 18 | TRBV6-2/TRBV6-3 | CASTQYPAGQGQNSPLHF | TGTGCCAGCACCCAATATCCTGCCGGACAGGGACAAAATTCACCCCTCCACTTT
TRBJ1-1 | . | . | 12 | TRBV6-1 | CAIYPGFTEAFF | TGTGCCATCTATCCAGGGTTCACTGAAGCTTTCTTT
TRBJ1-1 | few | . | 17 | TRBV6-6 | CASSPRGGTSMNTEAFF | TGTGCCAGCAGTCCCCGGGGGGGCACCAGTATGAACACTGAAGCTTTCTTT
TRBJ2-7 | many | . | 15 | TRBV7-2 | CASSFVPSIGYEQYF | TGTGCCAGCAGCTTTGTTCCTAGCATTGGCTACGAGCAGTACTTC
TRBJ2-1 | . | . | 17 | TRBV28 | CASSLGGGPSSYNEQFF | TGTGCCAGCAGTTTGGGAGGGGGCCCGAGCTCCTACAATGAGCAGTTCTTC
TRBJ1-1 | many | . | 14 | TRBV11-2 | CASSPEGSGTEAFF | TGTGCCAGCAGCCCCGAGGGGTCGGGGACTGAAGCTTTCTTT
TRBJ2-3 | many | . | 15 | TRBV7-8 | CASSLYRGPTDTQYF | TGTGCCAGCAGCTTATACAGAGGTCCCACAGATACGCAGTATTTT
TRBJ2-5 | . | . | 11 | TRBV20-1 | CSARDGGTQYF | TGCAGTGCTAGAGATGGTGGGACCCAGTACTTC
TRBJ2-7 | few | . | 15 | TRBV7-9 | CASSTIRGGPYEQYF | TGTGCCAGCAGCACTATTAGGGGCGGACCCTACGAGCAGTACTTC
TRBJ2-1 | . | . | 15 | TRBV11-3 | CASSLDSTIYNEQFF | TGTGCCAGCAGCTTAGATTCGACTATATACAATGAGCAGTTCTTC
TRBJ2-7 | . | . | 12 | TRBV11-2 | CASSTTDYEQYF | TGTGCCAGCAGCACAACGGACTACGAGCAGTACTTC
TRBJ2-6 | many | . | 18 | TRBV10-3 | CAILGRGQTVSGANVLTF | TGTGCCATCCTCGGAAGGGGACAAACTGTCTCTGGGGCCAACGTCCTGACTTTC
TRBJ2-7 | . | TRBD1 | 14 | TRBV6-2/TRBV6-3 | CASRDTGGKYEQYF | TGTGCCAGCAGGGACACAGGGGGCAAGTACGAGCAGTACTTC
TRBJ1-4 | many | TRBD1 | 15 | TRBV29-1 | CSVRTGGSTNEKLFF | TGCAGCGTTCGGACAGGGGGCTCAACTAATGAAAAACTGTTTTTT
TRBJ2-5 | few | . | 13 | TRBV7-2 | CASSFARGETQYF | TGTGCCAGCAGTTTTGCCCGGGGGGAGACCCAGTACTTC
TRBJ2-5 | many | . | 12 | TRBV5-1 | CATRTDQETQYF | TGCGCCACACGGACGGACCAAGAGACCCAGTACTTC
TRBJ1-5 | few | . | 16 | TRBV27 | CASSPRETGGNQPQHF | TGTGCCAGCTCCCCTCGGGAAACTGGGGGCAATCAGCCCCAGCATTTT
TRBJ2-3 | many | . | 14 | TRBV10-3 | CAMQGGGSTDTQYF | TGTGCCATGCAAGGAGGGGGTAGTACAGATACGCAGTATTTT
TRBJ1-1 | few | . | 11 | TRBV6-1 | CASRINTEAFF | TGTGCCAGCAGGATCAACACTGAAGCTTTCTTT
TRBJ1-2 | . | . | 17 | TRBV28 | CASSLLAAEGAAYGYTF | TGTGCCAGCAGTCTCCTGGCCGCGGAAGGGGCGGCCTATGGCTACACCTTC
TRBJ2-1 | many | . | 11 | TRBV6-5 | CASSKLNEQFF | TGTGCCAGCAGTAAGTTGAATGAGCAGTTCTTC
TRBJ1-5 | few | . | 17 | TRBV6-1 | CASSFQVSDYSNQPQHF | TGTGCCAGCAGTTTCCAAGTCAGCGACTATAGCAATCAGCCCCAGCATTTT
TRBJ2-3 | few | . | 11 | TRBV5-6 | CASRSADTQYF | TGTGCCAGCAGATCGGCGGATACGCAGTATTTT
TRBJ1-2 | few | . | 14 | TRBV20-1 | CSARRDGASYGYTF | TGCAGTGCTAGAAGGGACGGGGCCTCCTATGGCTACACCTTC
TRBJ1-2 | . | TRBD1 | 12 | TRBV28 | CASSRTGAGYTF | TGTGCCAGCAGCCGGACAGGGGCTGGCTACACCTTC
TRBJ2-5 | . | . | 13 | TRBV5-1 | CASSFSGEETQYF | TGCGCCAGCAGCTTTTCAGGGGAAGAGACCCAGTACTTC
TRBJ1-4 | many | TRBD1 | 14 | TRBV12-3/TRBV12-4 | CASSLRDSLEKLFF | TGTGCCAGCAGTTTGAGGGACAGCCTGGAAAAACTGTTTTTT
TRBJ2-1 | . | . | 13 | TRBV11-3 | CASSLKPQGEQFF | TGTGCCAGCAGCTTAAAGCCCCAAGGAGAGCAGTTCTTC
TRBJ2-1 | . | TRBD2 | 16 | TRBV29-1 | CSVEAGLAGSYNEQFF | TGCAGCGTTGAAGCTGGACTAGCGGGGTCTTACAATGAGCAGTTCTTC
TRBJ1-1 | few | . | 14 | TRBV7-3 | CASSLTPYLTEAFF | TGTGCCAGCAGCTTAACCCCTTATCTCACTGAAGCTTTCTTT
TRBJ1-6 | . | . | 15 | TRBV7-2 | CASSLLRTENSPLHF | TGTGCCAGCAGCCTATTGCGGACAGAAAATTCACCCCTCCACTTT